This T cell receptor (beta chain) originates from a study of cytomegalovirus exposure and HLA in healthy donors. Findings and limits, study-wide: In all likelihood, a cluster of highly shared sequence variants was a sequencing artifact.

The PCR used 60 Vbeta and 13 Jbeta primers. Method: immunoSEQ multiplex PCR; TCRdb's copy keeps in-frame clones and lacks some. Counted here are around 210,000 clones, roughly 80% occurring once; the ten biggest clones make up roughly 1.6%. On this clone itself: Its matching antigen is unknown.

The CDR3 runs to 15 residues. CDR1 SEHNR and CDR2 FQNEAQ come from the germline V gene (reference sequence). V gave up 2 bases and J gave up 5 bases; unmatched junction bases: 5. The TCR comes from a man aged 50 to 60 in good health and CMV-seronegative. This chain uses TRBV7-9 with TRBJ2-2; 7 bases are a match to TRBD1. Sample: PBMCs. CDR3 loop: CASSLSAQGTGELFF. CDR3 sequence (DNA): TGTGCCAGCAGCTTAAGTGCACAGGGGACCGGGGAGCTGTTTTTT.